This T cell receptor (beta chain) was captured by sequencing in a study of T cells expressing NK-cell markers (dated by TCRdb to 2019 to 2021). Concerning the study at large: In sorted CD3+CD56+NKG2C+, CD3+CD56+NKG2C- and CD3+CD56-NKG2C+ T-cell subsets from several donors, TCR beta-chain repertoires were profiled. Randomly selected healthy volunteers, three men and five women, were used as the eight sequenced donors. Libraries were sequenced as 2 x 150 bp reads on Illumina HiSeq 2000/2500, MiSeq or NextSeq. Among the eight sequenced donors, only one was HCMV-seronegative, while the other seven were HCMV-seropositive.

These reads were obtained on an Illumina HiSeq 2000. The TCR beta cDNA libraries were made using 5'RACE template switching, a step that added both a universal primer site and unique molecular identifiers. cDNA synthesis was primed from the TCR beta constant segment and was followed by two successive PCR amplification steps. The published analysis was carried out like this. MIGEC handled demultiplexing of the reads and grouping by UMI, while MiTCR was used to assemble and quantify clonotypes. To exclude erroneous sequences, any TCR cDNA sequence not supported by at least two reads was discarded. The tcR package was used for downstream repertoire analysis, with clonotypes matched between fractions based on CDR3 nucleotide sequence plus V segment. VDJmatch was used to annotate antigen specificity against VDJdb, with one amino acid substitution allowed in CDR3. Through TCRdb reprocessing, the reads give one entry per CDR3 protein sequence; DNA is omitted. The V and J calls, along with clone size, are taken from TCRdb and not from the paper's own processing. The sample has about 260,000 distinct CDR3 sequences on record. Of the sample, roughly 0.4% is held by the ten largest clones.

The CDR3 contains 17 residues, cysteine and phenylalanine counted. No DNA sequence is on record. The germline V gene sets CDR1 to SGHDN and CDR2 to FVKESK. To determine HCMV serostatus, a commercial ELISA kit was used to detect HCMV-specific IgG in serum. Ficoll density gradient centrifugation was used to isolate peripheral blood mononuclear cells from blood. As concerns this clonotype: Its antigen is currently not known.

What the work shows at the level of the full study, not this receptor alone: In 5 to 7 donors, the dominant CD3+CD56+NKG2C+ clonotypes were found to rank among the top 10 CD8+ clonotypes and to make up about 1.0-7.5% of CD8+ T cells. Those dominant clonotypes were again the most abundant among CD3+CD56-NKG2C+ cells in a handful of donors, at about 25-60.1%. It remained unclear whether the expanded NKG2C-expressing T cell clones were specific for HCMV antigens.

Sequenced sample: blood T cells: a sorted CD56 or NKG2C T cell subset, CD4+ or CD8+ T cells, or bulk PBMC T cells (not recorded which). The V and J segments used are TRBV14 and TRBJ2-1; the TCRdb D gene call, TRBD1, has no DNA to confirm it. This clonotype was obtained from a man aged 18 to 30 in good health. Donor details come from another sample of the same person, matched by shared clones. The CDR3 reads CASSQEGGFGAYNEQFF.